The present entry profiles one T cell receptor beta chain with its context. CDR1 and CDR2 (germline): SGHTA, FQGNSA. Losses at the gene ends were 5 bases for V and 5 bases for J; bases not matched to a gene: 6. The CDR3 sequence is 14 residues long. Authors' data handling: Quantification of nucleated cells was approximated via reference gene primer amplification. Here immunoSEQ multiplex PCR was the method, and the copy in TCRdb shows in-frame clones only, minus some. The D gene and trimming were derived from the DNA, and the V and J assignments and clone size from that table. The sample carries over 200,000 clones, 65% to 85% recorded once. The data were taken from a study of blood T cell repertoires in COVID-19. The overall study: Donors in the United States, Italy and Spain gave samples during acute or convalescent COVID-19. PBMCs, B-cell-depleted T cells, or T cells were the source of the cDNA or gDNA that made up the material.

The chain employs TRBV7-2 and TRBJ1-5, with 7 bases lining up with TRBD1. This receptor was identified in a woman of 80 years or more with acute or convalescent COVID-19. The source material was peripheral blood. The CDR3 sequence: CASSPGQPYQPQHF. In nucleotides, the CDR3 is TGTGCCAGCAGCCCGGGACAGCCTTATCAGCCCCAGCATTTT.